The 13 T cell receptor beta chains below all came from one sample that was sequenced in a study of T cell responses to AZD1222 COVID-19 vaccine. Assay: immunoSEQ multiplex PCR; the TCRdb copy retains only in-frame clones and omits some. The sample yields more than 85,000 clones, roughly 83% seen once. Sequencing was performed on peripheral blood, taken 28 days after the second AZD1222 dose. All receptors derive from an adult who received the AZD1222 COVID-19 vaccine.

The rearrangement links TRBV12-3 or TRBV12-4 to TRBJ2-3; D perhaps matches TRBD2 (5 bases). Trimming removed 6 bases from V and 2 bases from J, with 9 bases in between. There are 13 residues in the CDR3. The CDR3 DNA follows: TGTGCCAGCAGAAAGCGGCCCACAGATACGCAGTATTTT. Its translation: CASRKRPTDTQYF.

This clone was detected only once. The chain uses TRBV5-5 and TRBJ1-2; no clear D. The CDR3 loop spans 15 amino acids. CDR1 and CDR2 (germline): SGHKS, YYEKEE (reference sequence). V lost 0 bases to trimming and J lost 0 bases, with 9 bases between them. As DNA, the CDR3 is TGTGCCAGCAGCTTGGGGCGGCAGCCTAACTATGGCTACACCTTC. The encoded protein is CASSLGRQPNYGYTF.

The J gene is TRBJ2-5, the V gene TRBV11-3; the D is unclear. Germline CDR1 reads SGHNT; CDR2 reads YENEEA. The CDR3 consists of 11 residues. The V end lost 8 bases, the J end lost 5 bases, and 9 bases lay between the germline ends. The CDR3 sequence is CASSNYETQYF. CDR3 coding DNA: TGTGCCAGCTCGAACTATGAGACCCAGTACTTC.

The rearrangement links TRBV19 to TRBJ2-3; the D is unclear. Trimming shortened V by 6 bases and J by 5 bases, and 15 bases separated the two germline ends. Germline values: CDR1 LNHDA, CDR2 SQIVND (reference sequence). The CDR3 length is 14 residues. CDR3 coding DNA: TGTGCCAGTAGAGGCGAGGCAGAAGGAGATACGCAGTATTTT. It encodes CASRGEAEGDTQYF.

This clone was seen more than once but under ten times. The chain uses TRBV3-1 (or the pseudogene TRBV3-2) and TRBJ2-3; D is unclear. The V end was cut by 0 bases, the J end by 3 bases, with 4 bases between. CDR1 is LGHDT and CDR2 is YNNKEL in the germline V gene (reference sequence). The CDR3 extends over 13 amino acids. CDR3 nucleotide sequence: TGTGCCAGCAGCCAAGAGGGGACAGATACGCAGTATTTT. Translated, it gives CASSQEGTDTQYF.

This rearrangement joins TRBV19 to TRBJ1-2; D unclear. This CDR3 has 14 amino acids. V was shortened by 6 bases and J by 6 bases, with 17 bases between the two germline ends. The germline CDR1 and CDR2 sequences are LNHDA and SQIVND (reference sequence). In DNA, the CDR3 is TGTGCCAGTAGAAGATTTGCCCGATTAGATGGCTACACCTTC. This encodes CASRRFARLDGYTF. The whole variable domain, filled in from reference TRBV19 and TRBJ1-2, reads DGGITQSPKYLFRKEGQNVTLSCEQNLNHDAMYWYRQDPGQGLRLIYYSQIVNDFQKGDIAEGYSVSREKKESFPLTVTSAQKNPTAFYLCASRRFARLDGYTFGSGTRLTVV.

V usage is TRBV10-1 and J usage is TRBJ2-2; 8 nucleotides match TRBD1. Germline V lookup: CDR1 WNHNN, CDR2 SYGVQD (reference sequence). V lost 7 bases to trimming and J lost 4 bases; unmatched junction nucleotides: 2. This CDR3 has 13 amino acids. The CDR3 here is CASKQGGTGELFF. The CDR3 DNA reads TGCGCCAGCAAACAGGGGGGCACCGGGGAGCTGTTTTTT.

V and J are TRBV9 and TRBJ2-7; D gene unclear. The V end lost 0 bases, the J end lost 6 bases, and 13 bases lay between the germline ends. This CDR3 has 14 residues. Germline V gives CDR1 SGDLS, CDR2 YYNGEE. The CDR3 loop is CASSVGSGKGEQYF. The DNA of the CDR3 is TGTGCCAGCAGCGTAGGCAGTGGAAAGGGCGAGCAGTACTTC. Supplemented by reference TRBV9 and TRBJ2-7, the full variable domain reads DSGVTQTPKHLITATGQRVTLRCSPRSGDLSVYWYQQSLDQGLQFLIQYYNGEERAKGNILERFSAQQFPDLHSELNLSSLELGDSALYFCASSVGSGKGEQYFGPGTRLTVT.

This clone appeared a few times. CDR3 protein: CASSLGTGFAEAFF. For the CDR3, the DNA is TGTGCCAGCAGCCTAGGGACAGGGTTCGCTGAAGCTTTCTTT. V gene TRBV3-1 (or the pseudogene TRBV3-2) combines with J gene TRBJ1-1; 9 positions agree with TRBD1. The CDR3 extends over 14 amino acids. Germline CDR1 LGHDT, CDR2 YNNKEL (reference sequence). The V and J ends lost 4 bases and 6 bases, in that order; junction bases with no gene match: 6.

The chain employs TRBV5-4 and TRBJ1-2; TRBD1 aligns across 7 bases. Per germline, CDR1 SGHNT and CDR2 YYREEE (reference sequence). With V trimmed by 4 bases and J by 3 bases, 9 bases remained unmatched. This CDR3 region has 15 residues. CDR3 residues: CASSRQGRLDYGYTF. CDR3 nucleotide sequence: TGTGCCAGCAGCCGACAGGGTCGATTAGACTATGGCTACACCTTC. The whole variable domain, filled in from reference TRBV5-4 and TRBJ1-2, reads ETGVTQSPTHLIKTRGQQVTLRCSSQSGHNTVSWYQQALGQGPQFIFQYYREEENGRGNFPPRFSGLQFPNYSSELNVNALELDDSALYLCASSRQGRLDYGYTFGSGTRLTVV.

The chain recombines TRBV4-1 with TRBJ2-1; a weak D match, TRBD1 (5 bases). V lost 0 bases and J lost 4, with 16 bases in between. The CDR3 is 17 amino acids. Germline V gene lookup returns CDR1 MGHRA and CDR2 YSYEKL. CDR3 nucleotides: TGCGCCAGCAGCCAAGAGGGGCAGGGCCAAGGGTACAATGAGCAGTTCTTC. It encodes CASSQEGQGQGYNEQFF.

This clone occurred a few times. The rearrangement uses TRBV3-1 (or the pseudogene TRBV3-2) and TRBJ1-3; TRBD1 is a possible D gene (6 bases). This CDR3 is built from 16 residues. V lost 1 base to trimming and J lost 4 bases, with 14 bases between them. Germline values: CDR1 LGHDT, CDR2 YNNKEL (reference sequence). The CDR3 sequence is CASSQVLGATGNTIYF. For the CDR3, the DNA is TGTGCCAGCAGCCAAGTTTTGGGGGCGACGGGAAACACCATATATTTT.

This clone was recorded only once. V gene TRBV19 combines with J gene TRBJ1-5, with TRBD1 matching over 9 bases. Germline V gives CDR1 LNHDA, CDR2 SQIVND (reference sequence). The CDR3 totals 13 residues. V lost 6 bases, J lost 7 bases, and 4 bases stayed unmatched. The CDR3 DNA sequence: TGTGCCAGTAGCAACAGGGGGCGGCAGCCCCAGCATTTT. It specifies CASSNRGRQPQHF.